This T cell receptor beta chain emerged from a study of blood T cell repertoires in COVID-19. Overall study context: Specimens from acute and convalescent COVID-19 originated in the United States, Italy and Spain. T cells, B-cell-depleted T cells, or PBMCs provided the cDNA or gDNA that served as material.

Per the authors' pipeline: Nucleated cell number was recorded as an estimate derived from reference gene primer amplification. TCRdb keeps only in-frame clones here, not all; method: immunoSEQ multiplex PCR. V, J and clone size are taken as reported in that table, and D and trimming were inferred from the DNA itself. Of roughly 140,000 clones detected, about 80% appear once; the ten largest clones hold over 7%. The CDR3 runs 11 residues. Trimming took off 4 bases at V and 5 bases at J, with 6 bases between the two ends. Looked up from germline, CDR1 is LNHDA and CDR2 is SQIVND (reference sequence). The chain carries TRBV19 and TRBJ2-7; no definite D call. The sample was peripheral blood. The TCR sequence derives from a human donor in a cohort sampled during active COVID-19. Written as DNA, the CDR3 is TGTGCCAGTAGTAACGCGGACGAGCAGTACTTC. The encoded protein is CASSNADEQYF.